This TCR beta chain was identified in a study of Tregs in tolerant kidney transplant recipients. The V end lost 3 bases, the J end lost 1 base, and 25 bases lay between the germline ends. This CDR3 is built from 19 residues. Germline V gene data show CDR1 as GTSNPN and CDR2 as SVGIG (reference sequence). As concerns this clone: From the germline J gene comes the end of the CDR3, since the read stops 3 residues before it.

The nonmyeloablative bone marrow transplants came from related graft donors, with transient mixed chimerism. This table comes from immunoSEQ multiplex PCR, and its TCRdb copy is limited to in-frame clones, with some not included. This sample's clone table lists around 30,000 clones. Sequenced material: CD4+ T cells from blood (PBMCs), taken 24 months after the transplant. The clonotype comes from a human patient who received a combined kidney and bone marrow transplant. Some T cells may be the graft donor's. The chain uses TRBV30 and TRBJ2-1; possible D gene TRBD2, 7 bases. This CDR3 reads CAWRARRAPGGRSYNEQFF. CDR3 DNA, as far as it was read: TGTGCCTGGAGAGCGCGCAGGGCCCCCGGGGGGCGATCCTACAATGAG.